These 10 T cell receptor beta chains originate from one sample sequenced in a study of blood T cell repertoires in COVID-19 (dated by TCRdb to 2018 to 2021). The receptor library was made with the immunoSEQ multiplex PCR assay. Sourced from immuneACCESS, this table was stored by TCRdb with only in-frame sequences that have V and J called. A share of the clones is absent; for the studies checked, an unresolved V gene accounts for under half, and the remainder has no known explanation. This sample has approximately 70,000 clones in its table, and about nine tenths of those were observed once. The top ten hold 6% to 7% of the sample. Sequencing was carried out using peripheral blood. Receptors were obtained from a woman in her 70s with acute or convalescent COVID-19.

This chain uses TRBV5-1 with TRBJ1-2; possibly TRBD1 for D (5 bases). Trimming pared 2 bases from V and 4 bases from J, leaving 15 bases between. The CDR3 runs 15 residues. The germline V gene encodes CDR1 SGHRS and CDR2 YFSETQ. As DNA, the CDR3 is TGCGCCAGCAGCTTCGGTGGAGGGGAGGGCTATGGCTACACCTTC. It is translated as CASSFGGGEGYGYTF.

Written as DNA, the CDR3 is TGTGCCAGCAGCCACAGCGGCAGGGGCGCCAGGGAGACCCAGTACTTC. It encodes CASSHSGRGARETQYF. This chain joins TRBV14 and TRBJ2-5, with D perhaps TRBD1 (6 bases). The CDR3 has 16 amino acids. Trimming shortened V by 3 bases and J by 5 bases, and 19 bases separated the two germline ends. Germline lookup yields CDR1 SGHDN and CDR2 FVKESK. Full variable domain (rest looked up from reference TRBV14 and TRBJ2-5): EAGVTQFPSHSVIEKGQTVTLRCDPISGHDNLYWYRRVMGKEIKFLLHFVKESKQDESGMPNNRFLAERTGGTYSTLKVQPAELEDSGVYFCASSHSGRGARETQYFGPGTRLLVL.

The chain uses TRBV12-5 and TRBJ1-1; D is perhaps TRBD1 (5 bases). Trimming pared 7 bases from V and 4 bases from J, leaving 16 bases between. Germline V CDR1 and CDR2: LGHNT, FRNRAP. The CDR3 covers 14 residues. The CDR3 bases are TGTGCTAGTGCCGACCCCTCCGGGGGCACTGAAGCTTTCTTT. It encodes CASADPSGGTEAFF.

The chain combines TRBV29-1 with TRBJ2-5, with 7 bases that match TRBD2. J was trimmed by 9 bases and V by 1 base; bases with no gene match: 8. This CDR3 spans 13 amino acids. The germline gives CDR1 SQVTM, CDR2 ANQGSEA. Here the CDR3 reads CSVEGSPRGAQYF. As DNA, the CDR3 is TGCAGCGTTGAAGGATCTCCCCGGGGGGCCCAGTACTTC.

This clone was seen a few times. The chain has TRBV29-1 and TRBJ1-3, with a tentative D call TRBD1 (6 bases). Germline CDR1 reads SQVTM; CDR2 reads ANQGSEA. This CDR3 comprises 13 residues. V lost 7 bases and J 2 bases, leaving 12 bases between the germline ends. The CDR3, as DNA: TGCAGCGCCGAGGGGGGGACTGGAAACACCATATATTTT. It is translated as CSAEGGTGNTIYF.

The gene calls are TRBV6-5 and TRBJ2-7, with 7 bases matching TRBD2. Germline trimming cut 0 bases from V and 4 bases from J; bases unmatched to any gene: 6. CDR3 length equals 15 residues. Germline V CDR1 and CDR2: MNHEY, SVGAGI. Here the CDR3 reads CASSYSGLPEYEQYF. CDR3 DNA sequence: TGTGCCAGCAGTTACTCGGGACTACCAGAATACGAGCAGTACTTC.

The rearrangement joins TRBV9 to TRBJ1-6, with TRBD1 as a possible D gene (5 bases). The CDR3 is 16 amino acids. With 3 bases removed from V and 6 bases from J, the gap between germline ends came to 16 bases. From germline, CDR1 is SGDLS and CDR2 YYNGEE. The CDR3 DNA reads TGTGCCAGCAGCGGAAGCGGGACGGGCCTTAATTCACCCCTCCACTTT. Translated: CASSGSGTGLNSPLHF.

V usage is TRBV19 and J usage is TRBJ2-7, with 9 positions matching TRBD1. Germline V gene data show CDR1 as LNHDA and CDR2 as SQIVND (reference sequence). This CDR3 is 16 amino acids long. Trimming at V came to 3 bases and at J to 1 base, leaving 7 bases not matched to a gene. DNA for the CDR3: TGTGCCAGTAGTATTGGGGACAGGGACCCTTCCTACGAGCAGTACTTC. Translation: CASSIGDRDPSYEQYF.

The chain has TRBV10-2 and TRBJ2-2, with D possibly being TRBD2 (6 bases). This CDR3 comprises 14 residues. CDR1 WSHSY and CDR2 SAAADI come from the germline V gene. Trimming stripped 10 bases from V and 0 bases from J, with 12 bases between. CDR3 residues: CATPGDANTGELFF. The DNA of the CDR3 is TGCGCCACCCCGGGAGACGCGAACACCGGGGAGCTGTTTTTT.

This chain joins TRBV5-6 and TRBJ1-4; D gene uncertain. This CDR3 is built from 14 residues. With 0 bases removed from V and 4 bases from J, the gap between germline ends came to 7 bases. Germline V gene sequence: CDR1 SGHDT, CDR2 YYEEEE. The CDR3 bases are TGTGCCAGCAGCTTGGTGGGAGTTAATGAAAAACTGTTTTTT. This encodes CASSLVGVNEKLFF.